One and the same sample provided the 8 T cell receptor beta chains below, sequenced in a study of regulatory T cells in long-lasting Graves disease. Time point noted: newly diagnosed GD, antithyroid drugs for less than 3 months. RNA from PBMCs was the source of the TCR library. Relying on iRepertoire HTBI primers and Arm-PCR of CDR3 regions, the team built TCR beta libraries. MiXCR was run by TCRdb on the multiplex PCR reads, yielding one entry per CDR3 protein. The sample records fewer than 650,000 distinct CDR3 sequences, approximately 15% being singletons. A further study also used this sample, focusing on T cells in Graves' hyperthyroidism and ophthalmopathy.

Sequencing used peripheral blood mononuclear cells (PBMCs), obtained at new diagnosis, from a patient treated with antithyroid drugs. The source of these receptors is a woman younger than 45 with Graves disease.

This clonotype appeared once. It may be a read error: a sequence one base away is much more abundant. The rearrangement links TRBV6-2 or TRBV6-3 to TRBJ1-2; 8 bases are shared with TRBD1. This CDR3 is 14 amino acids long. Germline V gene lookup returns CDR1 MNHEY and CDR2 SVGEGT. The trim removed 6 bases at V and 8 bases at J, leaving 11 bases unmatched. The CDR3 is CASRTGDRSGGYTF. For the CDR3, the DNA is TGTGCCAGCAGGACTGGGGACAGGTCGGGCGGCTACACCTTC.

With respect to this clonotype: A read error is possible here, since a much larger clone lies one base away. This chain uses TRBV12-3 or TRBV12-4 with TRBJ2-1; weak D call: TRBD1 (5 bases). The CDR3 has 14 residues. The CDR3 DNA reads TGTGCCAGCAGGCCCAGGCAGGGCTGGAGTGAGCAGCTCTTC. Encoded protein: CASRPRQGWSEQLF.

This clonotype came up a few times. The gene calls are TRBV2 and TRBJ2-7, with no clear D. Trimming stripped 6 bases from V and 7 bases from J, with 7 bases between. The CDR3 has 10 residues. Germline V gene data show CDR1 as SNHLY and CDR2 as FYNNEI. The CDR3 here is CASRVVEQYF. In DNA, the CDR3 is TGTGCCAGCAGGGTTGTTGAGCAGTACTTC.

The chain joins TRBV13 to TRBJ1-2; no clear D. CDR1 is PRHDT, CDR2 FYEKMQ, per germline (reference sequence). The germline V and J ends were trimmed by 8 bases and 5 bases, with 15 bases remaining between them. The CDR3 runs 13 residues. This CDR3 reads CASRHSGSYGYTF. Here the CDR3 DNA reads TGTGCCAGCCGGCACTCGGGGTCTTATGGCTACACCTTC. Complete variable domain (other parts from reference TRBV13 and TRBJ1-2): AAGVIQSPRHLIKEKRETATLKCYPIPRHDTVYWYQQGPGQDPQFLISFYEKMQSDKGSIPDRFSAQQFSDYHSELNMSSLELGDSALYFCASRHSGSYGYTFGSGTRLTVV.

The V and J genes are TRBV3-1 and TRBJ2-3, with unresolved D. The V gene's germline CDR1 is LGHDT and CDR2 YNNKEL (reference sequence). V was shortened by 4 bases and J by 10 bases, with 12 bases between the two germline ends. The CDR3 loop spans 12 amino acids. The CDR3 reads CASSPYTKAQYF. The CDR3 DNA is TGTGCCAGCAGCCCGTACACTAAGGCGCAGTATTTT.

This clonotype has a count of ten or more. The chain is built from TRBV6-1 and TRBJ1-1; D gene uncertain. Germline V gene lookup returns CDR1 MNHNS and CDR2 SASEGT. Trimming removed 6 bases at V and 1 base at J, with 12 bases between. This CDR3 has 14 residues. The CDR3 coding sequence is TGTGCCAGCAGCACGACCGCGGAGAACACTGAAGCTTTCTTT. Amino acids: CASSTTAENTEAFF.

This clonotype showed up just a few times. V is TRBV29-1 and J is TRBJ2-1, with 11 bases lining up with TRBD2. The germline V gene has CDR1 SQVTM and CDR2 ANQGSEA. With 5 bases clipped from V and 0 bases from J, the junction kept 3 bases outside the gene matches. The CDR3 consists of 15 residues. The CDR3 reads CSVSLAGGSYNEQFF. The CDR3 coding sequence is TGCAGCGTTTCTCTAGCGGGGGGCTCCTACAATGAGCAGTTCTTC.

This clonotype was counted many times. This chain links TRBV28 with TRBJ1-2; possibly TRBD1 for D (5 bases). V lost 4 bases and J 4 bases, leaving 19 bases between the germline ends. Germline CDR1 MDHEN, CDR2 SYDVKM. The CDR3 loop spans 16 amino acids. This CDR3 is CASSSDAPGDGYGYTF. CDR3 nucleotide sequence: TGTGCCAGCAGTTCCGATGCCCCGGGGGACGGCTATGGCTACACCTTC.